These 29 T cell receptor beta chains were sequenced from one sample in a study of T cell responses to AZD1222 COVID-19 vaccine. Sequenced by immunoSEQ multiplex PCR; TCRdb stores in-frame clones only, minus some. The sample has 150,000 to 200,000 clones, approximately 90% seen once. This specimen consisted of peripheral blood, obtained 28 days after the second AZD1222 dose. The receptors were sampled from an adult who received the AZD1222 COVID-19 vaccine.

The chain couples TRBV9 to TRBJ2-3, with 9 bases fitting TRBD2. The V segment lost 3 bases and the J segment 2 bases; nucleotides outside the gene matches: 7. Germline CDR1 is SGDLS and CDR2 is YYNGEE. The CDR3 runs to 16 residues. CDR3 sequence reads: CASSAGSGRSTDTQYF. The CDR3 DNA reads as TGTGCCAGCAGCGCGGGAAGCGGGAGGTCCACAGATACGCAGTATTTT.

V and J are TRBV27 and TRBJ1-5; TRBD1 might be the D (5 bases). The CDR3 covers 15 residues. The germline V gene encodes CDR1 MNHEY and CDR2 SMNVEV (reference sequence). V gave up 3 bases and J gave up 0 bases, with 9 bases separating them. The CDR3 DNA is TGTGCCAGCAGTTTTTCAGGGTATAGCAATCAGCCCCAGCATTTT. Its protein is CASSFSGYSNQPQHF.

J is TRBJ2-1 and V is TRBV7-2; 9 positions match TRBD2. The ends lost 6 bases at V and 0 bases at J; junction bases unmatched: 6. This CDR3 contains 16 residues. CDR1 and CDR2 (germline): SGHTA, FQGNSA. DNA of the CDR3: TGTGCCAGCAGGCGAGATAGCGGGAGCTCCTACAATGAGCAGTTCTTC. Its translation is CASRRDSGSSYNEQFF.

V and J are TRBV4-1 and TRBJ1-5; tentative D call: TRBD1 (6 bases). Germline V gene sequence: CDR1 MGHRA, CDR2 YSYEKL. This CDR3 spans 16 amino acids. V was cut by 0 bases and J by 2 bases, with 11 bases left in between. The CDR3 DNA is TGCGCCAGCAGCCAAGATGCCGGGGGCGGCAATCAGCCCCAGCATTTT. Its protein product is CASSQDAGGGNQPQHF.

CDR3 in amino acids: CASSPGQYAYEQYF. The DNA of the CDR3 is TGTGCCAGTAGTCCAGGACAGTACGCCTACGAGCAGTACTTC. This sequence joins TRBV19 and TRBJ2-7; maybe TRBD1 (6 bases). Germline V gene lookup returns CDR1 LNHDA and CDR2 SQIVND (reference sequence). Trimming shortened V by 5 bases and J by 2 bases, and 13 bases separated the two germline ends. CDR3 size: 14 residues.

This chain joins TRBV10-3 and TRBJ1-3; 8 bases are a match to TRBD1. CDR1 ENHRY and CDR2 SYGVKD come from the germline V gene. The CDR3 consists of 16 residues. Germline trimming cut 4 bases from V and 0 bases from J; bases unmatched to any gene: 5. The CDR3 coding sequence is TGTGCCATCAGTGGTCAGGACAGGGACTCTGGAAACACCATATATTTT. It codes for CAISGQDRDSGNTIYF.

This clone has a single count. The rearrangement joins TRBV27 to TRBJ1-1; D gene unclear. V lost 6 bases to trimming and J lost 2 bases, with 7 bases between them. CDR1 MNHEY and CDR2 SMNVEV come from the germline V gene (reference sequence). This CDR3 spans 12 amino acids. Written as DNA, the CDR3 is TGTGCCAGCAGAGATTATAACACTGAAGCTTTCTTT. Translated: CASRDYNTEAFF.

The rearrangement uses TRBV15 and TRBJ2-7, with 11 bases lining up with TRBD1. Germline V lookup: CDR1 LNHNV, CDR2 YYDKDF (reference sequence). This CDR3 spans 15 amino acids. The ends lost 3 bases at V and 4 bases at J; junction bases unmatched: 5. The CDR3 DNA reads as TGTGCCACCAGCAGTGGGACAGGGGGAATTTACGAGCAGTACTTC. Translated: CATSSGTGGIYEQYF.

This chain links TRBV6-4 with TRBJ2-3; D may be TRBD1 or TRBD2 (5 bases each). CDR1 MRHNA and CDR2 SNTAGT come from the germline V gene. The CDR3 runs to 13 residues. V was shortened by 4 bases and J by 6 bases, with 11 bases between the two germline ends. CDR3 coding DNA: TGTGCCAGCAGTGGACTACCAGGGGATACGCAGTATTTT. Translation: CASSGLPGDTQYF.

The J gene is TRBJ1-5, the V gene TRBV15; TRBD1 is a possible D gene (5 bases). Germline loops: CDR1 LNHNV, CDR2 YYDKDF (reference sequence). This CDR3 contains 16 residues. V shed 1 base and J shed 3 bases, with 13 bases lying between them. This chain's CDR3 is CATSRVWGSFNQPQHF. The CDR3 coding sequence is TGTGCCACCAGCAGAGTGTGGGGGAGCTTCAATCAGCCCCAGCATTTT.

The rearrangement links TRBV6-5 to TRBJ1-1; D is possibly TRBD1 (5 bases). The CDR3 runs to 16 residues. V was clipped by 0 bases and J by 4 bases, with 15 bases between them. Germline lookup yields CDR1 MNHEY and CDR2 SVGAGI. DNA of the CDR3: TGTGCCAGCAGTTACTCCGGTGGGGGGGGATTCACTGAAGCTTTCTTT. Its protein is CASSYSGGGGFTEAFF.

The genes are TRBV28 and TRBJ2-2, with TRBD2 identical over 10 bases. Germline V CDR1 and CDR2: MDHEN, SYDVKM. V lost 7 bases, J lost 2 bases, and 4 bases stayed unmatched. The CDR3 is 15 amino acids. The CDR3 region has the DNA TGTGCCAGCACTACTAGCGGGACCAACACCGGGGAGCTGTTTTTT. It translates to CASTTSGTNTGELFF.

The genes are TRBV3-1 (or the pseudogene TRBV3-2) and TRBJ1-1, with D maybe TRBD1 (5 bases). From germline, CDR1 is LGHDT and CDR2 YNNKEL (reference sequence). With 4 bases removed from V and 0 bases from J, the gap between germline ends came to 15 bases. CDR3 size: 16 residues. Here the CDR3 DNA reads TGTGCCAGCAGCCTAACCCTTGGGGGGATGAACACTGAAGCTTTCTTT. Amino acid sequence: CASSLTLGGMNTEAFF.

The chain joins TRBV7-9 to TRBJ1-5; D is perhaps TRBD1 (5 bases). With 4 bases removed from V and 6 bases from J, the gap between germline ends came to 13 bases. This CDR3 is built from 14 residues. Germline assignment: CDR1 SEHNR and CDR2 FQNEAQ (reference sequence). The CDR3 region has the DNA TGTGCCAGCAGCTCGCAGGGAGGTGGTCAGCCCCAGCATTTT. This codes for CASSSQGGGQPQHF.

The chain carries TRBV2 and TRBJ2-1; 7 nucleotides agree with TRBD2. CDR1 SNHLY and CDR2 FYNNEI come from the germline V gene. V dropped 7 bases and J dropped 9; count of bases not matched to a gene: 12. There are 14 residues in the CDR3. The CDR3 nucleotides read TGTGCCAGCAAAGAGACTAGCCCAGTCGGTGAGCAGTTCTTC. Encoded protein: CASKETSPVGEQFF.

The rearrangement links TRBV25-1 to TRBJ2-1; 7 nucleotides match TRBD2. J lost 12 bases, V lost 4 bases, and 6 bases had no gene match. The germline CDR1 and CDR2 sequences are MGHDK and SYGVNS. The CDR3 length is 12 residues. CDR3 loop: CASSGAGVGQFF. For the CDR3, the DNA is TGTGCCAGCAGTGGTGCGGGAGTGGGGCAGTTCTTC.

V and J are TRBV5-1 and TRBJ1-2; 8 bases line up with TRBD1. This CDR3 has 17 amino acids. J was trimmed by 3 bases and V by 3 bases; bases with no gene match: 13. Germline CDR1 reads SGHRS; CDR2 reads YFSETQ. CDR3 amino acids: CASSSTADREFDYGYTF. The DNA for the CDR3 is TGCGCCAGCAGCTCCACCGCGGACAGGGAGTTTGACTATGGCTACACCTTC.

The rearrangement uses TRBV11-2 and TRBJ1-3; D is perhaps TRBD1 (6 bases). Germline-derived CDR1 and CDR2 are SGHAT and FQNNGV. V lost 1 base and J 1 base, leaving 14 bases between the germline ends. This CDR3 contains 17 residues. CDR3: CASSLVGNRVSGNTIYF. In nucleotides, the CDR3 is TGTGCCAGCAGCTTAGTCGGGAACAGGGTTTCTGGAAACACCATATATTTT.

The chain carries TRBV6-2 or TRBV6-3 and TRBJ2-7; D is unclear. V gave up 2 bases and J gave up 8 bases, with 10 bases separating them. From germline, CDR1 is MNHEY and CDR2 SVGEGT. CDR3 length: 12 amino acids. The CDR3 DNA reads as TGTGCCAGCAGTTACGTCCAGGCGCAGCAGTACTTC. Amino acids: CASSYVQAQQYF.

V is TRBV15 and J is TRBJ2-5, with 10 bases that match TRBD1. V gave up 3 bases and J gave up 6 bases; unmatched junction bases: 4. This CDR3 contains 14 residues. The germline V gene has CDR1 LNHNV and CDR2 YYDKDF (reference sequence). The CDR3: CATSSWDRGKTQYF. CDR3 DNA: TGTGCCACCAGCAGTTGGGACAGGGGAAAGACCCAGTACTTC.

The table lists this clone with a count of one. The chain is built from TRBV6-4 and TRBJ1-1; 9 bases map to TRBD1. Unmatched junction bases numbered 9, after V lost 6 bases and J lost 4 bases. The CDR3 totals 15 residues. From germline, CDR1 is MRHNA and CDR2 SNTAGT. As DNA, the CDR3 is TGTGCCAGCAGCGCTCAGGGGACAGGGAGCACTGAAGCTTTCTTT. Its protein is CASSAQGTGSTEAFF.

The chain combines TRBV13 with TRBJ2-1; no clear D. The length of the CDR3 is 14 residues. V lost 6 bases to trimming and J lost 3 bases, with 12 bases between them. Germline values: CDR1 PRHDT, CDR2 FYEKMQ (reference sequence). The CDR3 loop reads CASSDRRFYNEQFF. In DNA, the CDR3 is TGTGCCAGCAGTGATCGTAGGTTCTACAATGAGCAGTTCTTC.

This chain connects TRBV27 to TRBJ1-2; TRBD1 matches 7 bases. This CDR3 has 19 residues. The V segment lost 1 base and the J segment 3 bases; nucleotides outside the gene matches: 17. Germline V gene data show CDR1 as MNHEY and CDR2 as SMNVEV (reference sequence). The CDR3 region has the DNA TGTGCCAGCAGTTTATTTTCGAACCAACAGGGGCGTTTTGACTATGGCTACACCTTC. This codes for CASSLFSNQQGRFDYGYTF.

This chain uses TRBV29-1 with TRBJ2-7, with 13 bases identical to TRBD2. This CDR3 comprises 15 residues. Germline CDR1 is SQVTM and CDR2 is ANQGSEA. Trimming removed 1 base from V and 4 bases from J; junction bases left unmatched: 4. The CDR3 DNA follows: TGCAGCGTTGAAGGACTAGCGGGGGGAAAGTACGAGCAGTACTTC. It codes for CSVEGLAGGKYEQYF.

The V call is TRBV25-1, the J call TRBJ2-7, with D unresolved. The CDR3 has 13 amino acids. Germline lookup yields CDR1 MGHDK and CDR2 SYGVNS. V gave up 7 bases and J gave up 5 bases, with 15 bases separating them. CDR3 sequence (DNA): TGTGCCAGCACAGAAAGGTGGGTCGACGAGCAGTACTTC. This gives the protein CASTERWVDEQYF.

The chain links TRBV28 to TRBJ1-4, with D possibly matching TRBD1 (5 bases). V lost 9 bases and J 5 bases, leaving 16 bases between the germline ends. The CDR3 runs 14 residues. Germline assignment: CDR1 MDHEN and CDR2 SYDVKM. The chain's CDR3 is CASMESGANEKLFF. In nucleotides, the CDR3 is TGTGCCAGTATGGAAAGCGGGGCGAATGAAAAACTGTTTTTT.

V is TRBV12-3 or TRBV12-4 and J is TRBJ1-2; D call uncertain. The length of the CDR3 is 13 residues. V lost 3 bases and J 8 bases, leaving 13 bases between the germline ends. This CDR3 is CASSFILERGYTF. CDR3 coding DNA: TGTGCCAGCAGTTTCATCCTAGAGCGGGGCTACACCTTC.

This clone was counted only a few times. The V gene is TRBV15, the J gene TRBJ1-2; TRBD1 is a possible D gene (5 bases). Germline values: CDR1 LNHNV, CDR2 YYDKDF (reference sequence). The ends were cut back, 2 bases at V and 4 bases at J, with 14 bases in the middle. The CDR3 totals 15 residues. DNA for the CDR3: TGTGCCACCAGCAGAACAGGCGTAAGAAGCTATGGCTACACCTTC. Protein: CATSRTGVRSYGYTF.

The gene calls are TRBV14 and TRBJ1-2; D gene uncertain. Trimming shortened V by 0 bases and J by 2 bases, and 10 bases separated the two germline ends. The germline CDR1 and CDR2 sequences are SGHDN and FVKESK. The CDR3 contains 15 residues. This chain's CDR3 is CASSQDWGENYGYTF. The CDR3 DNA is TGTGCCAGCAGCCAAGACTGGGGAGAAAACTATGGCTACACCTTC.